Reported below is one T cell receptor (beta chain). TCRdb's copy holds only in-frame clones and misses some; the assay was immunoSEQ multiplex PCR. The sample carries some 21,000 clones, almost 85% recorded once. After removal of 0 bases from V and 6 bases from J, the junction contained 12 bases not matched to a gene. Germline CDR1 reads SGHDT; CDR2 reads YYEEEE. The CDR3 has 16 amino acids. These data belong to a study of sequential checkpoint blockade in melanoma. About the research overall: Arm A got nivolumab then ipilimumab; arm B the reverse, 1:1. Maintenance nivolumab came after either treatment sequence.

Regarding treatment: randomized to nivolumab then ipilimumab (arm A) or the reverse (arm B). DNA-damaging chemotherapy had not been given to any patient beforehand. From thawed PBMCs, live CD3+CD8+ cells negative for CD19 and CD56 were sorted. This chain joins TRBV5-6 and TRBJ2-7, with 7 positions matching TRBD2. The material sequenced was CD8+ T cells sorted from blood (inferred from file names), taken from a patient given nivolumab and ipilimumab in sequence. This sequence was found in a human donor with melanoma. The CDR3 DNA sequence: TGTGCCAGCAGCTTGGGGGGAGCGGGAACCTTCAGCGAGCAGTACTTC. As protein: CASSLGGAGTFSEQYF.